This TCR beta chain was recorded in a study of T cell responses to AZD1222 COVID-19 vaccine. Study results and limitations: Spike regions recognized by vaccine-associated CD4 TCRs spanned the protein, led by 160-218 and 743-854. Vaccination with two AZD1222 doses was followed by a rise in Spike-specific TCR breadth and depth. The repertoires were collected only after the peak T cell response. Within unmutated variant regions lay the reported targets of nearly half of spike-specific TCRs.

The method was immunoSEQ multiplex PCR; TCRdb's version includes in-frame clones alone and lacks a portion of them. This sample has approximately 100,000 clones, with about nine tenths found just once. Only a few counts were recorded for this clone. Its antigen is currently unknown. This clonotype was sampled from an adult in good health. This specimen was peripheral blood, taken on day 0 of AZD1222 vaccination.

DNA of the CDR3: TGTGCCGCTTCCGGGGTCCGGGGTGGCATGAACACTGAAGCTTTCTTT. It specifies CAASGVRGGMNTEAFF. This chain connects TRBV30 to TRBJ1-1; no firm D call. Germline CDR1 is GTSNPN and CDR2 is SVGIG (reference sequence). V lost 8 bases to trimming and J lost 0 bases, with 22 bases between them. The CDR3 is made up of 16 amino acids. The whole variable domain, remainder taken from reference TRBV30 and TRBJ1-1, is SQTIHQWPATLVQPVGSPLSLECTVEGTSNPNLYWYRQAAGRGLQLLFYSVGIGQISSEVPQNLSASRPQDRQFILSSKKLLLSDSGFYLCAASGVRGGMNTEAFFGQGTRLTVV.